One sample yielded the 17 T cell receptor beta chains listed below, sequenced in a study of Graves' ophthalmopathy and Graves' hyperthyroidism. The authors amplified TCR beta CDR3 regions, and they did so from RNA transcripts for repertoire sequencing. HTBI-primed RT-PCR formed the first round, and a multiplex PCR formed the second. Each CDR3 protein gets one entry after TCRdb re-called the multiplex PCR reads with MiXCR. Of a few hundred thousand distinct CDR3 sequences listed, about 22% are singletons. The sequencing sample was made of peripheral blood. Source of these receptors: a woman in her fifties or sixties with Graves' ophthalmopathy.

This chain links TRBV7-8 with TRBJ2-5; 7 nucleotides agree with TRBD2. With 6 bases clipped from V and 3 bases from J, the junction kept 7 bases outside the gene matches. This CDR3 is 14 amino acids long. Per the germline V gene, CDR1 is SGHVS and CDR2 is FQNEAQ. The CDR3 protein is CASSWGSGEETQYF. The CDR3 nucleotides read TGTGCCAGCAGTTGGGGGAGCGGGGAAGAGACCCAGTACTTC.

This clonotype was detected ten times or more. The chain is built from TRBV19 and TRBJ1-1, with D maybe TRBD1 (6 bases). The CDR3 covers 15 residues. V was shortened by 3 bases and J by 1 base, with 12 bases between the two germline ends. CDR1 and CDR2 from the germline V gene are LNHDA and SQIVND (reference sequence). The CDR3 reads CASSINLGQNTEAFF. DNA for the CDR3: TGTGCCAGTAGTATTAATTTGGGACAGAACACTGAAGCTTTCTTT.

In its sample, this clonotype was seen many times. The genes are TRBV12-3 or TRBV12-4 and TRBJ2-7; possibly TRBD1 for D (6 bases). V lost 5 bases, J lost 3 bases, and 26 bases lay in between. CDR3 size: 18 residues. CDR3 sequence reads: CASSRDRQRGQNVYEQYF. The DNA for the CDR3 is TGTGCCAGCAGTCGAGACAGGCAGCGCGGGCAGAATGTCTACGAGCAGTACTTC.

CDR3 bases: TGCAGTGCTAGAGACAAGGCCTCCCATGGTCGCATTTACGAGCAGTACTTC. It specifies CSARDKASHGRIYEQYF. This chain joins TRBV20-1 and TRBJ2-7; the D is unclear. The CDR3 consists of 17 residues. V lost 0 bases and J 4 bases, leaving 22 bases between the germline ends. Germline CDR1 is DFQATT and CDR2 is SNEGSKA (reference sequence).

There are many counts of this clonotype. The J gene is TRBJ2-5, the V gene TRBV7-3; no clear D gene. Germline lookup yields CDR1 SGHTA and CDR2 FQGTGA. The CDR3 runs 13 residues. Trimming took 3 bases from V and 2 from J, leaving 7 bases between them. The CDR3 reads CASSFAGQETQYF. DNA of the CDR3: TGTGCCAGCAGCTTCGCAGGACAAGAGACCCAGTACTTC.

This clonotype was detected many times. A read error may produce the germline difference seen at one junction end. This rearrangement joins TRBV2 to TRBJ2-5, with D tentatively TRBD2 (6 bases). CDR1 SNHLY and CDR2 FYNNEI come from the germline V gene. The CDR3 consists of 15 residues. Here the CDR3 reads CASNELAPLQETQYF. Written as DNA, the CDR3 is TGTGCCAGCAATGAACTAGCCCCCCTCCAAGAGACCCAGTACTTC.

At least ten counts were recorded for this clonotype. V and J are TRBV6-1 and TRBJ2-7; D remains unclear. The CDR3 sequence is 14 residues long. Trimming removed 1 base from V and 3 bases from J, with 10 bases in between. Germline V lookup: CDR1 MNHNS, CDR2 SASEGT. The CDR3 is CASSEGQFVYEQYF. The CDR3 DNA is TGTGCCAGCAGTGAAGGGCAGTTCGTCTACGAGCAGTACTTC.

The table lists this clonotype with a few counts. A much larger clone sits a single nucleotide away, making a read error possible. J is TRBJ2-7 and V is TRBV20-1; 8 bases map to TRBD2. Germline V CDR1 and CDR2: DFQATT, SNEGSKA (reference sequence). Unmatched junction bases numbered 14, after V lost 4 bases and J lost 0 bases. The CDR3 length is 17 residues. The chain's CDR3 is CSAIGRPRTSHSYEQYF. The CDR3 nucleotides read TGCAGTGCTATAGGCCGCCCCCGGACTAGCCACTCCTACGAGCAGTACTTC.

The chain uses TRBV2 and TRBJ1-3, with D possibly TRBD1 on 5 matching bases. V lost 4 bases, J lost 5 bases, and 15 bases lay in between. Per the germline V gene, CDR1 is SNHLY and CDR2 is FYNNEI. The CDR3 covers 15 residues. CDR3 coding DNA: TGTGCCAGCAGTGCGGGGACCGCCGGGAGAAACACCATATATTTT. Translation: CASSAGTAGRNTIYF.

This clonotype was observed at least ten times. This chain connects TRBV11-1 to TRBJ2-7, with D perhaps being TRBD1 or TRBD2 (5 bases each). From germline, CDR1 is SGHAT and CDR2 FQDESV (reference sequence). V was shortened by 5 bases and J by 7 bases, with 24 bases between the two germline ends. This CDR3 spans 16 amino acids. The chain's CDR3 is CASSPSQGRWAREQYF. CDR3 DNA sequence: TGTGCCAGCAGCCCAAGTCAGGGACGGTGGGCCAGGGAGCAGTACTTC.

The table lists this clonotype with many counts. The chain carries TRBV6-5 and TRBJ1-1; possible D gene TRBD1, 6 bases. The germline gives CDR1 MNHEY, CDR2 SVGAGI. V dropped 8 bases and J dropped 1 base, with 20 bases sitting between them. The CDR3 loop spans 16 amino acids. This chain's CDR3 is CASGSGTPTRNTEAFF. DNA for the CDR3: TGTGCCAGCGGATCCGGGACACCGACCAGGAACACTGAAGCTTTCTTT.

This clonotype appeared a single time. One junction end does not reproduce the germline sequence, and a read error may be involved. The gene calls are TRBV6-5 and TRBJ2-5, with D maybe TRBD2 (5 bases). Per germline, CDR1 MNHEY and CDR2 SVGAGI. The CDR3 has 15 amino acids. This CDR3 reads CASSDSGSRGETQYF. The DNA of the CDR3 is TGTGCCAGCAGTGACTCGGGATCCCGGGGAGAGACCCAGTACTTC.

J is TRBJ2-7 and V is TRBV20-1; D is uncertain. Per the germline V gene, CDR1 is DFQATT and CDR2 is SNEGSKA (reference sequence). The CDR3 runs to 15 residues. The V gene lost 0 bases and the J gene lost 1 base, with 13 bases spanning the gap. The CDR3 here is CSARDQAGASYEQYF. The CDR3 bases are TGCAGTGCTAGAGATCAGGCAGGTGCTTCCTACGAGCAGTACTTC.

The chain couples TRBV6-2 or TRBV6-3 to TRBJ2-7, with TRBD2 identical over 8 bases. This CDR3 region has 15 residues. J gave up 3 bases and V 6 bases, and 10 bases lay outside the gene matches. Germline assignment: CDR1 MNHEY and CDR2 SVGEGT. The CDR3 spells CASSPGLAVLYEQYF. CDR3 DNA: TGTGCCAGCAGCCCAGGACTAGCAGTCCTCTACGAGCAGTACTTC.

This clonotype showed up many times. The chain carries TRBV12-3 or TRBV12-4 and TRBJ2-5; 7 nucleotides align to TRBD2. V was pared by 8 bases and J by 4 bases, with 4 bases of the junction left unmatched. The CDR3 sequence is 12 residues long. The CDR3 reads CASGSGGETQYF. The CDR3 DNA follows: TGTGCCAGCGGGTCGGGGGGAGAGACCCAGTACTTC.

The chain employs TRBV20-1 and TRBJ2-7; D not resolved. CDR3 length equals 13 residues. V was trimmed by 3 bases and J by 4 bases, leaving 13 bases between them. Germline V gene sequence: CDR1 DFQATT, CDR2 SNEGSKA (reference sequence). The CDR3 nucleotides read TGCAGTGCTAGTTCTAGGCCCCCGTACGAGCAGTACTTC. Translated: CSASSRPPYEQYF.

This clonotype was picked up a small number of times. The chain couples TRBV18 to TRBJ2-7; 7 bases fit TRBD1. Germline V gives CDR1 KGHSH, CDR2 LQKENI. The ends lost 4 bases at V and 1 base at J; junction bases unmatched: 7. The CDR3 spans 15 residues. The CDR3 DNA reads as TGTGCCAGCTCACGTAGGACAGGCAATTCCTACGAGCAGTACTTC. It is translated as CASSRRTGNSYEQYF. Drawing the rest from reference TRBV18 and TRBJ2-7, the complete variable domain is NAGVMQNPRHLVRRRGQEARLRCSPMKGHSHVYWYRQLPEEGLKFMVYLQKENIIDESGMPKERFSAEFPKEGPSILRIQQVVRGDSAAYFCASSRRTGNSYEQYFGPGTRLTVT.